These 27 T cell receptor beta chains were sequenced from one sample in a study of blood T cell repertoires in COVID-19. Sequencing used immunoSEQ multiplex PCR; TCRdb keeps in-frame clones, though not all of them. The sample yields tens of thousands of clones, nearly 85% seen once. The source material was peripheral blood. The source of these receptors is a woman aged 60-75 years with acute or convalescent COVID-19.

The chain uses TRBV4-2 and TRBJ2-2; TRBD2 aligns across 8 bases. This CDR3 contains 16 residues. Germline CDR1 LGHNA, CDR2 YNFKEQ. The V segment lost 1 base and the J segment 3 bases; nucleotides outside the gene matches: 4. The CDR3 DNA follows: TGTGCCAGCAGCCAAGCTAGCGGGCGTCACACCGGGGAGCTGTTTTTT. Translated: CASSQASGRHTGELFF.

This clone was seen more than once but under ten times. The chain couples TRBV7-9 to TRBJ1-4; D is possibly TRBD1 (6 bases). The CDR3 has 14 amino acids. Deletions cut 3 bases from V and 4 bases from J, with 9 bases between. CDR1 is SEHNR and CDR2 is FQNEAQ in the germline V gene (reference sequence). This CDR3 reads CASSFRGRNEKLFF. CDR3 sequence (DNA): TGTGCCAGCAGCTTCAGGGGACGTAATGAAAAACTGTTTTTT.

This clone was observed a single time. The chain has TRBV5-6 and TRBJ1-2; D is uncertain. The germline V gene encodes CDR1 SGHDT and CDR2 YYEEEE. CDR3 length: 13 amino acids. V was clipped by 5 bases and J by 3 bases, with 11 bases between them. CDR3 in amino acids: CASSWGEDYGYTF. DNA of the CDR3: TGTGCCAGCAGTTGGGGAGAGGACTATGGCTACACCTTC.

This rearrangement joins TRBV5-6 to TRBJ2-7; 9 bases align to TRBD1. V lost 4 bases to trimming and J lost 5 bases; unmatched junction nucleotides: 10. Germline V gene lookup returns CDR1 SGHDT and CDR2 YYEEEE. The CDR3 has 15 residues. Here the CDR3 reads CASSPNPGQGDEQYF. The DNA of the CDR3 is TGTGCCAGCAGCCCAAACCCGGGACAGGGAGACGAGCAGTACTTC.

V gene TRBV5-1 combines with J gene TRBJ2-1; D remains unclear. V was clipped by 6 bases and J by 0 bases, with 10 bases between them. Germline CDR1 reads SGHRS; CDR2 reads YFSETQ. CDR3 length: 14 residues. The CDR3: CASTPGFSYNEQFF. The CDR3 DNA follows: TGCGCCAGCACTCCCGGTTTCTCCTACAATGAGCAGTTCTTC.

The chain combines TRBV5-1 with TRBJ1-2; TRBD1 matches 7 bases. CDR1 is SGHRS, CDR2 YFSETQ, per germline. This CDR3 comprises 14 residues. V was pared by 4 bases and J by 9 bases, with 12 bases of the junction left unmatched. The CDR3 coding sequence is TGCGCCAGCAGCCCTTCCAACAGGGGCAATAGCTACACCTTC. Amino acids: CASSPSNRGNSYTF.

V and J are TRBV5-1 and TRBJ1-2, with a tentative D call TRBD1 (6 bases). The CDR3 runs 14 residues. Germline V gives CDR1 SGHRS, CDR2 YFSETQ. V lost 1 base, J lost 3 bases, and 10 bases lay in between. CDR3 nucleotides: TGCGCCAGCAGCTTGTTGGACAGTCACTATGGCTACACCTTC. Translation gives CASSLLDSHYGYTF.

V is TRBV5-1 and J is TRBJ1-1; D is undetermined. This CDR3 is built from 13 residues. Germline CDR1 reads SGHRS; CDR2 reads YFSETQ. Between the trimmed V and J ends, which lost 0 bases and 0 bases, there was a span of 3 bases. CDR3 amino acids: CASSLAVNTEAFF. Written as DNA, the CDR3 is TGCGCCAGCAGCTTGGCGGTGAACACTGAAGCTTTCTTT.

The V gene is TRBV7-9, the J gene TRBJ1-1; D gene uncertain. V gave up 6 bases and J gave up 7 bases, with 12 bases separating them. The CDR3 is 12 amino acids. Per germline, CDR1 SEHNR and CDR2 FQNEAQ (reference sequence). The CDR3 region has the DNA TGTGCCAGCAGTTCGAGTACCGTTGAAGCTTTCTTT. Residues: CASSSSTVEAFF.

The rearrangement joins TRBV30 to TRBJ2-7; D might be TRBD1 (6 bases). V was pared by 2 bases and J by 3 bases, with 8 bases between. Germline CDR1 GTSNPN, CDR2 SVGIG (reference sequence). The CDR3 sequence is 12 residues long. The CDR3 nucleotides are TGTGCCTGGAGTTCACAGGGCTACGAGCAGTACTTC. This translates into CAWSSQGYEQYF.

The J gene is TRBJ1-2, the V gene TRBV28; 12 bases are a match to TRBD1. The CDR3 consists of 16 residues. Germline CDR1 MDHEN, CDR2 SYDVKM. J was trimmed by 7 bases and V by 7 bases; bases with no gene match: 13. The CDR3 nucleotides read TGTGCCAGCAATTACCGGGACAGGGGGCTTCTAAGTGGCTACACCTTC. The encoded protein is CASNYRDRGLLSGYTF.

The chain has TRBV27 and TRBJ1-1; TRBD1 aligns across 8 bases. CDR1 is MNHEY, CDR2 SMNVEV, per germline (reference sequence). The CDR3 loop spans 19 amino acids. The ends lost 3 bases at V and 0 bases at J; junction bases unmatched: 15. CDR3 loop: CASSFDRGGAGLMNTEAFF. In nucleotides, the CDR3 is TGTGCCAGCAGTTTCGACAGGGGCGGGGCGGGGCTCATGAACACTGAAGCTTTCTTT.

The rearrangement joins TRBV2 to TRBJ1-3, with D uncertain. In germline, CDR1 is SNHLY, CDR2 FYNNEI. The CDR3 sequence is 16 residues long. The V gene lost 5 bases and the J gene lost 1 base, with 15 bases spanning the gap. The CDR3, as DNA: TGTGCCAGCAGTCCCCCCAGACACTTATCTGGAAACACCATATATTTT. This gives the protein CASSPPRHLSGNTIYF.

The rearrangement joins TRBV10-3 to TRBJ1-4; 8 bases are shared with TRBD1. CDR1 ENHRY and CDR2 SYGVKD come from the germline V gene. The CDR3 loop spans 16 amino acids. V shed 6 bases and J 4 bases; nucleotides not matched to a gene: 10. The CDR3: CAISSASGGGNEKLFF. Written as DNA, the CDR3 is TGTGCCATCAGCTCCGCCTCAGGGGGCGGTAATGAAAAACTGTTTTTT.

The chain is built from TRBV19 and TRBJ2-3; D may be TRBD1 (5 bases). V lost 3 bases, J lost 3 bases, and 7 bases lay in between. The CDR3 sequence is 13 residues long. The germline V gene has CDR1 LNHDA and CDR2 SQIVND (reference sequence). DNA for the CDR3: TGTGCCAGTAGTATCACAGGTACAGATACGCAGTATTTT. It specifies CASSITGTDTQYF.

V and J are TRBV9 and TRBJ1-3; TRBD1 matches at 7 bases. CDR3 size: 16 residues. With V trimmed by 0 bases and J by 2 bases, 5 bases remained unmatched. Germline CDR1 is SGDLS and CDR2 is YYNGEE. CDR3: CASSVGGRGPGNTIYF. The CDR3, as DNA: TGTGCCAGCAGCGTAGGGGGAAGGGGGCCTGGAAACACCATATATTTT.

The CDR3 DNA is TGTGCCAGCAGCGTATCCGTATATCAGGGCCTTGGAAACACCATATATTTT. This encodes CASSVSVYQGLGNTIYF. V gene TRBV9 combines with J gene TRBJ1-3; D possibly corresponds to TRBD1 (5 bases). The germline gives CDR1 SGDLS, CDR2 YYNGEE. This CDR3 contains 17 residues. Trimming shortened V by 1 base and J by 3 bases, and 17 bases separated the two germline ends.

The chain joins TRBV19 to TRBJ2-2; 9 nucleotides agree with TRBD2. Germline V gives CDR1 LNHDA, CDR2 SQIVND (reference sequence). The CDR3 loop spans 14 amino acids. The J segment lost 4 bases and the V segment lost 6 bases, leaving 3 bases of the junction unmatched. CDR3 loop: CASSKTSGTGELFF. The CDR3 coding sequence is TGTGCCAGTAGCAAGACTAGCGGCACCGGGGAGCTGTTTTTT.

The rearrangement links TRBV6-5 to TRBJ2-1; D might be TRBD2 (7 bases). The CDR3 runs 15 residues. Trimming removed 2 bases at V and 4 bases at J, with 12 bases between. The germline V gene encodes CDR1 MNHEY and CDR2 SVGAGI. The DNA for the CDR3 is TGTGCCAGCAGTTACAGGGGGACTATATACAATGAGCAGTTCTTC. Translated, it gives CASSYRGTIYNEQFF.

The gene calls are TRBV19 and TRBJ1-5; 8 nucleotides agree with TRBD1. After removal of 7 bases from V and 3 bases from J, the junction contained 14 bases not matched to a gene. The CDR3 is 17 amino acids. Germline CDR1 LNHDA, CDR2 SQIVND (reference sequence). CDR3 DNA sequence: TGTGCCAGTACCAGAGGGGTGGACAGGGTAAACAATCAGCCCCAGCATTTT. Translated, it gives CASTRGVDRVNNQPQHF.

The DNA of the CDR3 is TGTGCCAGCAGCTTAGCTAGCTGGAACTCCTACGAGCAGTACTTC. Its translation is CASSLASWNSYEQYF. This sequence joins TRBV7-6 and TRBJ2-7; D ambiguous. Germline values: CDR1 SGHVS, CDR2 FNYEAQ. Trimming took off 0 bases at V and 0 bases at J, with 9 bases between the two ends. This CDR3 has 15 residues.

The sample holds one count of this clone. This chain links TRBV5-1 with TRBJ2-6; 8 nucleotides line up with TRBD1. The J segment lost 0 bases and the V segment lost 8 bases, leaving 10 bases of the junction unmatched. The CDR3 consists of 17 residues. Looked up from germline, CDR1 is SGHRS and CDR2 is YFSETQ. CDR3 amino acids: CASSQGASSSGANVLTF. DNA for the CDR3: TGCGCCAGTTCCCAGGGGGCCTCCTCCTCTGGGGCCAACGTCCTGACTTTC.

This chain joins TRBV6-2 or TRBV6-3 and TRBJ1-2; 7 bases align to TRBD1. Germline V gene lookup returns CDR1 MNHEY and CDR2 SVGEGT. This CDR3 is 13 amino acids long. J gave up 7 bases and V 7 bases, and 9 bases lay outside the gene matches. CDR3 nucleotides: TGTGCCAGCACCCCGACAGGGTCGGGTGGCTACACCTTC. Its translation: CASTPTGSGGYTF.

The genes are TRBV2 and TRBJ1-1; D is unresolved. Germline V gene data show CDR1 as SNHLY and CDR2 as FYNNEI. V was trimmed by 5 bases and J by 1 base, leaving 14 bases between them. The CDR3 consists of 15 residues. The DNA for the CDR3 is TGTGCCAGCAGTCCAGATATGACACAGAACACTGAAGCTTTCTTT. Translated, it gives CASSPDMTQNTEAFF.

J is TRBJ1-2 and V is TRBV5-5; no clear D gene. This CDR3 is 16 amino acids long. CDR1 is SGHKS, CDR2 YYEKEE, per germline (reference sequence). V was cut by 4 bases and J by 4 bases, with 20 bases left in between. DNA of the CDR3: TGTGCCAGCAGCACTAGGACGGCTATGTCGGGCTATGGCTACACCTTC. It codes for CASSTRTAMSGYGYTF.

The table lists this clone with a count of one. The V and J genes are TRBV7-2 and TRBJ2-7; TRBD2 might be the D (5 bases). The CDR3 has 17 residues. V lost 3 bases, J lost 2 bases, and 20 bases lay in between. The germline gives CDR1 SGHTA, CDR2 FQGNSA. CDR3 loop: CASSFTHQTVRAYEQYF. CDR3 nucleotides: TGTGCCAGCAGCTTTACCCACCAAACGGTGCGGGCCTACGAGCAGTACTTC.

The chain is built from TRBV9 and TRBJ2-5, with a tentative D call TRBD2 (6 bases). Trimming removed 2 bases from V and 2 bases from J, with 13 bases in between. The CDR3 is made up of 15 amino acids. CDR1 is SGDLS and CDR2 is YYNGEE in the germline V gene. The CDR3 DNA sequence: TGTGCCAGCAGCGTCTACGGGAGTGGGCAAGAGACCCAGTACTTC. This codes for CASSVYGSGQETQYF. The whole variable domain, filled in from reference TRBV9 and TRBJ2-5, reads DSGVTQTPKHLITATGQRVTLRCSPRSGDLSVYWYQQSLDQGLQFLIQYYNGEERAKGNILERFSAQQFPDLHSELNLSSLELGDSALYFCASSVYGSGQETQYFGPGTRLLVL.